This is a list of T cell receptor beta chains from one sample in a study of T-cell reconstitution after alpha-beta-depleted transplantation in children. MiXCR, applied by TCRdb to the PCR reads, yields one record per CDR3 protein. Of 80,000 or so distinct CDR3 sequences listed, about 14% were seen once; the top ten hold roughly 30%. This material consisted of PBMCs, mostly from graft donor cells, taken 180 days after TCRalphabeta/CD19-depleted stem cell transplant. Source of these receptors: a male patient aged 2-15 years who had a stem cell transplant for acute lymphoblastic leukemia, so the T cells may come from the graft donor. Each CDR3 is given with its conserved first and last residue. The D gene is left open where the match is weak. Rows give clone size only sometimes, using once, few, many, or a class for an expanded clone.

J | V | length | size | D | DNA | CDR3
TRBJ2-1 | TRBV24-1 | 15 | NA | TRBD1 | TGTGCCACCGGTAGGGCAGGGGGCCATTACAATGAGCAGTTCTTC | CATGRAGGHYNEQFF
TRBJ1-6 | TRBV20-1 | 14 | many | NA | TGCAGTGCTAGAGTGGGGGGCGTTAATTCACCCCTCCACTTT | CSARVGGVNSPLHF
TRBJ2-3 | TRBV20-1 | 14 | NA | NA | TGCAGTGCTAGATCCCGACGGAGCACAGATACGCAGTATTTT | CSARSRRSTDTQYF
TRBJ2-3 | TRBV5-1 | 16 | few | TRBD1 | TGCGCCAGCAGCTTGAGGACAGGAGCTAGCACAGATACGCAGTATTTT | CASSLRTGASTDTQYF
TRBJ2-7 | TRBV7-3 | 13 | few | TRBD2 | TGTGCCAGCAGCATCGGACTAGCGGCAGAGCAGTACTTC | CASSIGLAAEQYF
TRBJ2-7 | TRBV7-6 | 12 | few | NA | TGTGCCAGCAGCTCAGACCCCTACGAGCAGTACTTC | CASSSDPYEQYF
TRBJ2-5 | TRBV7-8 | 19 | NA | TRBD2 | TGTGCCAGCAGCTACCTCCGACTAGCGGGGGGCTCTGACAAAGAGACCCAGTACTTC | CASSYLRLAGGSDKETQYF
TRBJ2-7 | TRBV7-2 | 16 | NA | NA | TGTGCCAGCAGCTTAGCGACGGCGGGAGTAAGGGGGGAGCAGTACTTC | CASSLATAGVRGEQYF
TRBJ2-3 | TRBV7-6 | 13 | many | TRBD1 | TGTGCCAGCAGCTCAGGGACAGCAGATACGCAGTATTTT | CASSSGTADTQYF
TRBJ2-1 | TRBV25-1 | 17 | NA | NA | TGTGCCAGCAGTGAATTTCTCAGCGGTCCCCCCTACAATGAGCAGTTCTTC | CASSEFLSGPPYNEQFF
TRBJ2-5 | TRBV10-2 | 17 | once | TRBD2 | TGCGCCAGCAGTGACCTCGTGATAGCGGGGGCCCAAGAGACCCAGTACTTC | CASSDLVIAGAQETQYF
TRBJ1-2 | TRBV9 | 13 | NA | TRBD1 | TGTGCCAGCAGCGCCGACAGGGTTGATGGCTACACCTTC | CASSADRVDGYTF
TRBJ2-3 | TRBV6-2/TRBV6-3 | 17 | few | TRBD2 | TGTGCCAGCAGTCCTCCCGGACTAGCGGGGCCCACAGATACGCAGTATTTT | CASSPPGLAGPTDTQYF
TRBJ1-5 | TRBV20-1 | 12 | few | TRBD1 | TGCAGTGCTGGGACAGTCAATCAGCCCCAGCATTTT | CSAGTVNQPQHF
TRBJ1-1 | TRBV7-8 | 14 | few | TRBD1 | TGTGCCAGCAGCTCAGGACAGGGGCGGGTGAGGGCTTTCTTT | CASSSGQGRVRAFF
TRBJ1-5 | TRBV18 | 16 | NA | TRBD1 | TGTGCCAGCTCACCAGGGAAGACAGGGGGAATTCAGCCCCAGCATTTT | CASSPGKTGGIQPQHF
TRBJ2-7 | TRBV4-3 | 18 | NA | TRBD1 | TGCGCCAGCAGCCAAGAGGGGACAGGGGGCTGGAGCTCCTACGAGCAGTACTTC | CASSQEGTGGWSSYEQYF
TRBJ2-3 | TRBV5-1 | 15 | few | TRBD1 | TGCGCCAGCAGCTGGACAGGGGCCGGGACAGATACGCAGTATTTT | CASSWTGAGTDTQYF
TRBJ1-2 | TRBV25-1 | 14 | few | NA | TGTGCCAGCAGTGCGGGACATTCTAACTATGGCTACACCTTC | CASSAGHSNYGYTF
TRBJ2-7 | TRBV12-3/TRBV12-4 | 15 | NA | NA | TGTGCCAGCAGTGCACTATTTTGGCAGGGAGACGAGCAGTACTTC | CASSALFWQGDEQYF
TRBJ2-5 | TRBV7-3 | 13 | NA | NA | TGTGCCAGCAGCTTAGGCCCGCCAGAGACCCAGTACTTC | CASSLGPPETQYF
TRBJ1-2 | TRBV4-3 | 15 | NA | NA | TGCGCCAGCAGCCAAGATGAGCGGGGGGCGAGAGGCTACACCTTC | CASSQDERGARGYTF
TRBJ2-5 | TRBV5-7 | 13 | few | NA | TGTGCCAGCAGCCCCGGGGTCGGGGAGACCCAGTACTTC | CASSPGVGETQYF
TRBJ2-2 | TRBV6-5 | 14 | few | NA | TGTGCCAGCAGTTACGACGGGTACACCGGGGAGCTGTTTTTT | CASSYDGYTGELFF
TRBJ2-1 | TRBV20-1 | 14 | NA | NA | TGCAGTGCTCCCGGTCCCCGACTCTACAATGAGCAGTTCTTC | CSAPGPRLYNEQFF
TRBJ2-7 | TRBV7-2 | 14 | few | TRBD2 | TGTGCCAGCAAGCTGGGGGGGAAACCCTACGAGCAGTACTTC | CASKLGGKPYEQYF
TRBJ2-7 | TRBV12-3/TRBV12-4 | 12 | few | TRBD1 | TGTGCCAGCAGCACGGACAGGCCGTTACAGTACTTC | CASSTDRPLQYF
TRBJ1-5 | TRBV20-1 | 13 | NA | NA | TGCAGTGCTCGTTACAGGTTCAATCAGCCCCAGCATTTT | CSARYRFNQPQHF
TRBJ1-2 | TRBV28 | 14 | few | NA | TGTGCCAGCAGTTACGGACAGAGCCCTCGTGGCTACACCTTC | CASSYGQSPRGYTF
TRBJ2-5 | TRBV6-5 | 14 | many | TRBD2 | TGTGCCAGCAGCGGTACTAGCGGGACGAAGACCCAGTACTTC | CASSGTSGTKTQYF
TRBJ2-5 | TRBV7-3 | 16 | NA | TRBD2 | TGTGCCAGCAGCTGGGGGGAGGGGAAGAAAAAAGAGACCCAGTACTTC | CASSWGEGKKKETQYF
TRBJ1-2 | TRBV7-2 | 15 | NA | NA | TGTGCCAGCAGCGTGCGAGAGGGGAAGGGGTATGGCTACACCTTC | CASSVREGKGYGYTF